This T cell receptor (beta chain) stems from a study of T cells in Graves' hyperthyroidism and ophthalmopathy. Study-wide context: Peripheral blood samples were taken at initial diagnosis, prior to any treatment.

Study findings and constraints: Classification by a 13 V-J model distinguished ophthalmopathy from stable hyperthyroidism.

This CDR3 has 15 amino acids. Unmatched junction bases numbered 2, after V lost 5 bases and J lost 1 base. CDR1 and CDR2 from the germline V gene are SGHTA and FQGNSA. This clonotype was picked up many times. Antigen unknown. There were TCR beta CDR3 regions amplified from RNA transcripts. HTBI primers were the set used in a first-round RT-PCR of the TCR CDR3. TCRdb reanalysed the multiplex PCR reads using MiXCR and keeps one entry per CDR3 protein. Of 600,000 to 650,000 distinct CDR3 sequences listed, around 15% are singletons. Each diagnosis drew on symptoms, thyroxine, TRAb, thyroid ultrasound and orbital computed tomography findings.

The receptor was isolated from a woman in her 30s with Graves' hyperthyroidism. The sample comprised blood. The chain is built from TRBV7-2 and TRBJ2-2; 9 bases fit TRBD2. CDR3 in amino acids: CASSVTSGNTGELFF. DNA of the CDR3: TGTGCCAGCAGCGTGACTAGCGGGAACACCGGGGAGCTGTTTTTT.